The next 5 T cell receptor beta chains were all read from a single sample in a study of OX40 agonist ivuxolimab in advanced cancers. Clones were sequenced by immunoSEQ multiplex PCR, and TCRdb holds only the in-frame ones, with some missing. This table holds tens of thousands of clones, about 91% found once. The material was CD4+ or CD8+ T cells sorted from blood, obtained in a trial of the OX40 agonist ivuxolimab. Every receptor here comes from an adult with an advanced solid tumor such as melanoma, head and neck, liver or kidney cancer.

A single count supports this clone. The chain employs TRBV10-3 and TRBJ1-4, with a weak D call TRBD1 (6 bases). This CDR3 is built from 13 residues. Trimming removed 4 bases at V and 5 bases at J, with 8 bases between. Germline V lookup: CDR1 ENHRY, CDR2 SYGVKD. The CDR3 reads CAISGGGNEKLFF. In DNA form, the CDR3 reads TGTGCCATCAGTGGGGGGGGCAATGAAAAACTGTTTTTT.

The CDR3 is CASEGGTDPQDTQYF. Here the CDR3 DNA reads TGTGCCAGTGAGGGCGGGACAGATCCCCAAGATACGCAGTATTTT. V and J are TRBV6-1 and TRBJ2-3; tentatively, D is TRBD1 (7 bases). The CDR3 length is 15 residues. Trimming removed 9 bases at V and 5 bases at J, with 21 bases between. Germline V gene lookup returns CDR1 MNHNS and CDR2 SASEGT.

This chain connects TRBV7-9 to TRBJ1-1; D remains unclear. Trimming removed 2 bases at V and 1 base at J, with 11 bases between. CDR1 SEHNR and CDR2 FQNEAQ come from the germline V gene (reference sequence). CDR3 length equals 15 residues. CDR3 nucleotide sequence: TGTGCCAGCAGCTTAAGGTACCAGGAGAACACTGAAGCTTTCTTT. This encodes CASSLRYQENTEAFF.

V usage is TRBV28 and J usage is TRBJ1-6; TRBD1 agrees at 8 bases. The CDR3 is made up of 16 amino acids. In germline, CDR1 is MDHEN, CDR2 SYDVKM. With 6 bases clipped from V and 1 base from J, the junction kept 5 bases outside the gene matches. The CDR3 region is CASRRDRGSYNSPLHF. The DNA of the CDR3 is TGTGCCAGCAGACGCGACAGGGGTTCCTATAATTCACCCCTCCACTTT.

With respect to this clone: One end of the junction does not line up with germline, which may come from a read error. The V gene is TRBV5-1, the J gene TRBJ1-1; a weak D match, TRBD1 (6 bases). Germline CDR1 reads SGHRS; CDR2 reads YFSETQ. This CDR3 has 14 residues. The CDR3 sequence: CASSGTTGITEAFF. The CDR3, as DNA: TGTGCCAGCAGCGGCACGACAGGAATCACTGAAGCTTTCTTT.